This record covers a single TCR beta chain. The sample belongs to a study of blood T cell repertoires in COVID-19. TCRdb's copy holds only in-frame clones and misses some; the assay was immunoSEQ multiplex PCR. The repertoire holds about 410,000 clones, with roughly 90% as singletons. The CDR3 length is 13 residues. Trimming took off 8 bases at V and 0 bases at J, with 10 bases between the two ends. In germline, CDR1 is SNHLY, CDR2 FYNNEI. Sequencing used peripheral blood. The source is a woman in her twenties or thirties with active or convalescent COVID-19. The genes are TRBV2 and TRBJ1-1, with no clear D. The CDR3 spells CASSTPMNTEAFF. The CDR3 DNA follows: TGTGCCAGCTCGACACCCATGAACACTGAAGCTTTCTTT.